This T cell receptor (beta chain) is drawn from a study of human T cells and chemical hapten exposure. This clonotype was observed many times. The CDR3 has 13 amino acids. Germline loops: CDR1 MNHEY, CDR2 SVGAGI. Trimming stripped 7 bases from V and 5 bases from J, with 13 bases between. TCRdb re-called the RACE reads through MiXCR, storing one row per CDR3 protein. The sample yields about 28,000 distinct CDR3 sequences, nearly 7.5% seen once. Specified time point: healthy volunteer bleed at 2 weeks. Sequencing started from total RNA isolated from unfractionated whole blood. The V and J genes are TRBV6-5 and TRBJ2-3; no definite D call. Material for sequencing was whole blood. This receptor was obtained from a human donor in good health. Some clones in this sample may be carry-over from other donors' samples. DNA for the CDR3: TGTGCCAGCACCTCACTCGACCTAGATACGCAGTATTTT. As protein: CASTSLDLDTQYF.